Each of the 10 T cell receptor beta chains below was sequenced from the same sample in a study of blood T cell repertoires in COVID-19. TCRdb's table, derived via immunoSEQ multiplex PCR, lists solely in-frame clones and lacks some. There are about 360,000 clones in the sample; 80% to 90% occur only once, and 2.5% to 3% lies in the top ten. The specimen sequenced was peripheral blood. These receptors came from a man younger than 45 with active or convalescent COVID-19.

This clone showed up just once. V is TRBV4-3 and J is TRBJ2-7; 8 bases match TRBD2. Germline loops: CDR1 LGHNA, CDR2 YSLEER. With 4 bases clipped from V and 5 bases from J, the junction kept 4 bases outside the gene matches. This CDR3 has 13 amino acids. CDR3 sequence reads: CASSPGGADEQYF. In nucleotides, the CDR3 is TGCGCCAGCAGCCCGGGAGGGGCGGACGAGCAGTACTTC.

This clone occurred once. The chain joins TRBV9 to TRBJ1-2; a weak D match, TRBD1 (6 bases). Trimming left V 7 bases short and J 4 bases short, with 20 bases between. This CDR3 comprises 15 residues. Looked up from germline, CDR1 is SGDLS and CDR2 is YYNGEE. The CDR3 here is CASADPRGLSYGYTF. Written as DNA, the CDR3 is TGTGCCAGCGCCGACCCCAGGGGTCTGAGCTATGGCTACACCTTC.

In DNA form, the CDR3 reads TGTGCCAGCAGTTACCGGTTAGGGGAATTCCGCTACGAGCAGTACTTC. The encoded protein is CASSYRLGEFRYEQYF. The chain is built from TRBV6-2 or TRBV6-3 and TRBJ2-7; TRBD1 is a possible D gene (5 bases). The V end lost 2 bases, the J end lost 3 bases, and 17 bases lay between the germline ends. CDR1 MNHEY and CDR2 SVGEGT come from the germline V gene. CDR3 length: 16 residues.

The chain carries TRBV7-9 and TRBJ1-2; D gene unclear. There are 14 residues in the CDR3. CDR1 is SEHNR, CDR2 FQNEAQ, per germline (reference sequence). V was trimmed by 1 base and J by 8 bases, leaving 14 bases between them. The CDR3 reads CASSLVGDNPGYTF. The CDR3 coding sequence is TGTGCCAGCAGCTTAGTGGGAGACAATCCGGGCTACACCTTC.

The chain uses TRBV6-6 and TRBJ1-1, with 7 bases matching TRBD1. Germline-derived CDR1 and CDR2 are MNHNY and SVGAGI (reference sequence). The J segment lost 3 bases and the V segment lost 4 bases, leaving 8 bases of the junction unmatched. The CDR3 totals 15 residues. The CDR3 DNA follows: TGTGCCAGCAGTTTAGGGGGCCTCCTGGACACTGAAGCTTTCTTT. Translated, it gives CASSLGGLLDTEAFF.

CDR3 DNA: TGTGCCAGCAGCCCCGTCGCTGGGGCCAACGTCCTGACTTTC. Its translation is CASSPVAGANVLTF. V gene TRBV7-3 combines with J gene TRBJ2-6; D gene unclear. The CDR3 extends over 14 amino acids. Trimming took off 5 bases at V and 2 bases at J, with 7 bases between the two ends. Germline lookup yields CDR1 SGHTA and CDR2 FQGTGA.

The rearrangement joins TRBV11-2 to TRBJ1-2; 7 nucleotides match TRBD1. This CDR3 contains 17 residues. J was trimmed by 4 bases and V by 6 bases; bases with no gene match: 17. Germline CDR1 and CDR2: SGHAT and FQNNGV. CDR3 amino acids: CASSYKHRQGLRYGYTF. CDR3 coding DNA: TGTGCCAGCAGTTACAAACATAGACAGGGTCTTCGCTATGGCTACACCTTC.

The rearrangement links TRBV3-1 (or the pseudogene TRBV3-2) to TRBJ2-7; TRBD2 is a possible D gene (6 bases). V lost 0 bases, J lost 0 bases, and 9 bases lay in between. CDR1 and CDR2 from the germline V gene are LGHDT and YNNKEL (reference sequence). The CDR3 length is 15 residues. The CDR3 sequence: CASSQDERVSYEQYF. The CDR3 bases are TGTGCCAGCAGCCAAGACGAGCGGGTCTCCTACGAGCAGTACTTC.

V and J are TRBV6-5 and TRBJ2-1, with TRBD2 matching over 8 bases. The J segment lost 6 bases and the V segment lost 4 bases, leaving 11 bases of the junction unmatched. Germline V gene data show CDR1 as MNHEY and CDR2 as SVGAGI. The CDR3 runs 16 residues. The CDR3 DNA reads as TGTGCCAGCAGTTCCAACCCTGTCGGGAGGGCCAATGAGCAGTTCTTC. Its translation: CASSSNPVGRANEQFF.

The chain combines TRBV11-3 with TRBJ1-1, with TRBD1 matching over 7 bases. Trimming cost V 2 bases and J 8 bases; bases outside gene matches: 5. The CDR3 is made up of 13 amino acids. Looked up from germline, CDR1 is SGHNT and CDR2 is YENEEA. The CDR3 DNA reads TGTGCCAGCAGCTTATGGCAGGGGGAGGAAGCTTTCTTT. Protein: CASSLWQGEEAFF.